The rows below give T cell receptor beta chains drawn from one sample of a study of blood T cell repertoires in COVID-19. Produced via immunoSEQ multiplex PCR; TCRdb's table is partial and in-frame only. Of over 450,000 clones listed, nearly 90% are singletons. The sequenced sample consisted of peripheral blood. Receptor source: a young man with COVID-19, enrolled during active disease. CDR3s include the opening cysteine and the closing phenylalanine or tryptophan. Each record gives: J gene, D gene, V gene, clone size, CDR3 protein, CDR3 DNA. A D gene is named only where the DNA matches it firmly. Some rows mark clone size as missing; the rest say once, few, many or name a class of expanded clone.

TRBJ2-7,-,TRBV27,-,CASRDTYSYEQYF,TGTGCCAGCCGGGACACCTACTCCTACGAGCAGTACTTC
TRBJ2-3,-,TRBV25-1,-,CASKIPGTDTQYF,TGTGCCAGCAAGATTCCGGGCACAGATACGCAGTATTTT
TRBJ2-1,-,TRBV3-1/TRBV3-2,-,CASSQDSSRNEQFF,TGTGCCAGCAGCCAAGATTCTAGTAGGAATGAGCAGTTCTTC
TRBJ2-2,-,TRBV3-1/TRBV3-2,-,CASSQGGGSPLQTGELFF,TGTGCCAGCAGCCAAGGGGGGGGCTCCCCTCTACAGACCGGGGAGCTGTTTTTT
TRBJ1-5,TRBD1,TRBV6-5,-,CASSWTGDNQPQHF,TGTGCCAGCAGCTGGACAGGAGATAATCAGCCCCAGCATTTT
TRBJ1-5,-,TRBV7-9,-,CASSFAGASNQPQHF,TGTGCCAGCAGCTTTGCAGGGGCTAGCAATCAGCCCCAGCATTTT
TRBJ2-3,-,TRBV9,-,CASSQSGTASTDTQYF,TGTGCCAGCAGCCAAAGCGGTACAGCTAGCACAGATACGCAGTATTTT
TRBJ2-1,TRBD1,TRBV5-1,few,CASSPGQGPYNEQFF,TGCGCCAGCAGCCCAGGACAGGGGCCCTACAATGAGCAGTTCTTC
TRBJ2-7,-,TRBV10-3,-,CAISERGGTYEQYF,TGTGCCATCAGTGAACGTGGAGGCACCTACGAGCAGTACTTC
TRBJ2-7,TRBD1,TRBV3-1/TRBV3-2,-,CASSQGYRGRSNEQYF,TGTGCCAGCAGCCAAGGATACAGGGGGCGCAGCAACGAGCAGTACTTC
TRBJ1-5,-,TRBV4-1,-,CASSQDLRGLGQPQHF,TGCGCCAGCAGCCAAGATCTACGGGGTTTAGGTCAGCCCCAGCATTTT
TRBJ1-5,-,TRBV15,-,CATRKQGISNQPQHF,TGTGCCACCAGGAAACAGGGCATTAGCAATCAGCCCCAGCATTTT
TRBJ1-1,TRBD1,TRBV9,few,CASSVVGTGGLDAEAFF,TGTGCCAGCAGCGTAGTCGGGACAGGGGGGTTGGACGCTGAAGCTTTCTTT
TRBJ1-1,-,TRBV12-3/TRBV12-4,-,CASSPNTEAFF,TGTGCCAGCAGTCCTAACACTGAAGCTTTCTTT
TRBJ2-7,TRBD2,TRBV7-9,many,CASSWTSGSEQYF,TGTGCCAGCAGCTGGACTAGCGGGAGCGAGCAGTACTTC
TRBJ2-7,TRBD2,TRBV7-9,-,CASSSERTSGTFSSYEQYF,TGTGCCAGCAGCTCTGAGAGGACTAGCGGGACTTTCAGCTCCTACGAGCAGTACTTC
TRBJ2-7,-,TRBV4-1,few,CASSQVGSTSSYEQYF,TGCGCCAGCAGCCAAGTTGGCTCCACATCCTCCTACGAGCAGTACTTC
TRBJ2-2,TRBD1,TRBV27,once,CASSRGTVDTGELFF,TGTGCCAGCAGTCGAGGGACAGTAGACACCGGGGAGCTGTTTTTT
TRBJ2-1,-,TRBV2,-,CAREGDNEQFF,TGTGCCAGAGAGGGGGACAATGAGCAGTTCTTC
TRBJ2-7,-,TRBV5-6,-,CASSSGMYEQYF,TGTGCCAGCAGCTCCGGGATGTACGAGCAGTACTTC
TRBJ2-7,-,TRBV2,-,CASSEWDNSYEQYF,TGTGCCAGCAGTGAATGGGACAACTCCTACGAGCAGTACTTC
TRBJ1-6,-,TRBV7-6,-,CASSLAPGLGSPLHF,TGTGCCAGCAGCTTAGCCCCAGGACTCGGTTCACCCCTCCACTTT
TRBJ2-2,TRBD1,TRBV27,few,CASSPRQGAYTGELFF,TGTGCCAGTTCCCCTCGACAGGGGGCATACACCGGGGAGCTGTTTTTT
TRBJ2-7,TRBD2,TRBV11-2,once,CASSLGLAGGSYEQYF,TGTGCCAGCAGCCTAGGACTAGCGGGGGGGTCCTACGAGCAGTACTTC
TRBJ2-3,TRBD1,TRBV4-1,-,CASSQVRGTDTQYF,TGCGCCAGCAGCCAAGTCAGGGGGACAGATACGCAGTATTTT
TRBJ2-2,-,TRBV19,-,CASLPRGLANTGELFF,TGTGCCAGTCTCCCCCGGGGTCTAGCGAACACCGGGGAGCTGTTTTTT